This TCR beta chain was recorded in a study of blood T cell repertoires in COVID-19. Turning to the study itself: Researchers got acute and convalescent COVID-19 samples from the United States, Italy and Spain. In each case, the material was cDNA or gDNA derived from T cells, B-cell-depleted T cells, or PBMCs.

Methods used by the authors: It was from reference gene primer amplification that nucleated cell counts were estimated. This table comes from immunoSEQ multiplex PCR, and its TCRdb copy is limited to in-frame clones, with some not included. The V and J calls and clone size were taken over from that table, and D and trimming were inferred from the DNA. The sample consists of around 170,000 clones, roughly 80% of them appearing once. Trimming cost V 5 bases and J 3 bases; bases outside gene matches: 6. The germline V gene encodes CDR1 SGHNT and CDR2 YYREEE (reference sequence). This CDR3 has 15 residues. This clone was detected only a few times.

V gene TRBV5-4 combines with J gene TRBJ2-1; TRBD1 agrees at 9 bases. The clonotype was recovered from a man between 18 and 35 years old with active or convalescent COVID-19. The sequenced sample was peripheral blood. The CDR3 bases are TGTGCCAGCAGTTATACGGGACAGGGCTACAATGAGCAGTTCTTC. Protein product: CASSYTGQGYNEQFF.